The TCR beta chain described here comes from a study of T cell repertoires in cytomegalovirus infection. Study-wide context: Evidence of both CMV infection and a matching HLA type came from public TCR beta signatures. The study, taken as a whole, reports: Dominating the ex vivo response were TCR beta clonotypes that were CMV-specific and HLA-C-restricted.

This clonotype was detected ten times or more. As yet, its antigen is unknown. Via MiXCR, TCRdb re-called the reads, giving one row per CDR3 protein. The sample includes roughly 130,000 distinct CDR3 sequences, roughly 9% of them seen just once. The CDR3 length is 14 residues. With V trimmed by 7 bases and J by 5 bases, 7 bases remained unmatched. Germline CDR1 and CDR2: DFQATT and SNEGSKA (reference sequence). The sample taken for sequencing was PBMCs. V gene TRBV20-1 combines with J gene TRBJ2-1; 11 bases agree with TRBD2. This receptor was taken from a human donor in good health (CMV status not recorded). Some clones in this sample may be carry-over from other donors' samples. CDR3 region: CSGRGLAVNNEQFF. The CDR3 coding sequence is TGCAGTGGGAGGGGACTAGCGGTTAACAATGAGCAGTTCTTC.